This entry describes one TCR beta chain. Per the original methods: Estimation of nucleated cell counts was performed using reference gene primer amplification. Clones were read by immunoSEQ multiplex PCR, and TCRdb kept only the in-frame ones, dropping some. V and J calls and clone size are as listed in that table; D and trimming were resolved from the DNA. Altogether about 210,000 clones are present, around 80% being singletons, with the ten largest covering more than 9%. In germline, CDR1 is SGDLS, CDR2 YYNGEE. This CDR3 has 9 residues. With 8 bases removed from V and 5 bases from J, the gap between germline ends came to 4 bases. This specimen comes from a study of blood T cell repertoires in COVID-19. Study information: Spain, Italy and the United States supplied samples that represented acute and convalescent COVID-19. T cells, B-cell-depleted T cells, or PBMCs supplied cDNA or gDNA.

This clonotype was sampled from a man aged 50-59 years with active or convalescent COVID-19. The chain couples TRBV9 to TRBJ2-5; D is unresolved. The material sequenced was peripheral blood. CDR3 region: CAREETQYF. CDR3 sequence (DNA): TGTGCCAGAGAGGAGACCCAGTACTTC.